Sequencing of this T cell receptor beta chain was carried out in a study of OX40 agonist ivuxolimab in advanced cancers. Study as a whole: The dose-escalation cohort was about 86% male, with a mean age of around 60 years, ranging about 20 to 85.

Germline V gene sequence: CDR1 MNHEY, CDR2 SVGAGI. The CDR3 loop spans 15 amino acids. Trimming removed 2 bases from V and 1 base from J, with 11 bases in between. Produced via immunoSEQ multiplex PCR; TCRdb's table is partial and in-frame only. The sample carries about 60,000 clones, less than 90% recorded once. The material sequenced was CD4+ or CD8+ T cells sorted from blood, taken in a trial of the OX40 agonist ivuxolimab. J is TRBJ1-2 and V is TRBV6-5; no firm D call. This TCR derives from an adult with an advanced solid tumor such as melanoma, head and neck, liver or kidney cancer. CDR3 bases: TGTGCCAGCAGTTACAGGGCGGAACTTAACTATGGCTACACCTTC. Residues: CASSYRAELNYGYTF.